This entry describes one T cell receptor (beta chain). Its antigen remains unidentified. V lost 0 bases and J lost 5; bases outside the gene matches: 7. This CDR3 is 17 amino acids long. Looked up from germline, CDR1 is SGHRS and CDR2 is YFSETQ. The data are from a study of blood T cells in healthy people across ages. Whole-study results and caveats: Investigators treated diversity estimates from one million T cells as underestimates. Correlation between TCR beta diversity and naive T cell percentage was strong. Aged donors had fewer naive CD4+ cells and lower diversity than long-lived donors.

It was with a sample-barcoded 5' primer and a J-beta primer mix that a second PCR of roughly 7 to 12 cycles was run. TCRdb recomputed calls from the 5' RACE reads with MiXCR, one row per CDR3 protein. The profile shows roughly 860,000 distinct CDR3 sequences, 62% of them singletons. Source material: blood. This chain connects TRBV5-1 to TRBJ2-3; the match to TRBD2 covers 12 bases. This clonotype was obtained from a man aged 25 to 45 in good health. CDR3 sequence reads: CASSLVSGLAGKDTQYF. Written as DNA, the CDR3 is TGCGCCAGCAGCTTGGTGTCCGGACTAGCGGGGAAAGATACGCAGTATTTT. Combining the CDR3 with reference TRBV5-1 and TRBJ2-3 gives the whole variable domain KAGVTQTPRYLIKTRGQQVTLSCSPISGHRSVSWYQQTPGQGLQFLFEYFSETQRNKGNFPGRFSGRQFSNSRSEMNVSTLELGDSALYLCASSLVSGLAGKDTQYFGPGTRLTVL.